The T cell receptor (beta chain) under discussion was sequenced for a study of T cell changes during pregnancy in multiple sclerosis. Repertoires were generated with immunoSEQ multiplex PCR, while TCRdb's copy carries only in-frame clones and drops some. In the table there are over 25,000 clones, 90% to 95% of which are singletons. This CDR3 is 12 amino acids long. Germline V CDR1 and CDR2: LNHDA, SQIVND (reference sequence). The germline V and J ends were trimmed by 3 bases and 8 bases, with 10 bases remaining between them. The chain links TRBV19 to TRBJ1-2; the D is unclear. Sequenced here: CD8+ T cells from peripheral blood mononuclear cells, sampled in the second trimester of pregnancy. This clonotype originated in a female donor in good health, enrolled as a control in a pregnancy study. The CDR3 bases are TGTGCCAGTAGTATCTGGGAGGGCGGCTACACCTTC. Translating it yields CASSIWEGGYTF.